The 26 T cell receptor beta chains given below trace back to one sample, sequenced in a study of blood T cell repertoires in COVID-19. Profiled with immunoSEQ multiplex PCR; TCRdb holds only in-frame clones, not every one. The sample carries around 130,000 clones, roughly four fifths recorded once. Sequencing used peripheral blood. The origin of the receptors is a human donor in a cohort sampled during active COVID-19.

The chain carries TRBV28 and TRBJ1-1; possible D gene TRBD1, 5 bases. Germline V gives CDR1 MDHEN, CDR2 SYDVKM. V dropped 2 bases and J dropped 7 bases, with 11 bases sitting between them. The CDR3 loop spans 13 amino acids. Here the CDR3 DNA reads TGTGCCAGCAGTTTAGGGAGGGGACTTGAAGCTTTCTTT. Translating it yields CASSLGRGLEAFF. The complete variable domain, with remaining parts taken from reference TRBV28 and TRBJ1-1, reads DVKVTQSSRYLVKRTGEKVFLECVQDMDHENMFWYRQDPGLGLRLIYFSYDVKMKEKGDIPEGYSVSREKKERFSLILESASTNQTSMYLCASSLGRGLEAFFGQGTRLTVV.

The chain uses TRBV4-1 and TRBJ2-2; D ambiguous. CDR1 and CDR2 from the germline V gene are MGHRA and YSYEKL. Trimming removed 0 bases at V and 4 bases at J, with 6 bases between. This CDR3 comprises 14 residues. The chain's CDR3 is CASSQEVSTGELFF. CDR3 bases: TGCGCCAGCAGCCAAGAAGTGAGCACCGGGGAGCTGTTTTTT.

The chain links TRBV27 to TRBJ1-3; D is unresolved. The CDR3 sequence is 15 residues long. CDR1 and CDR2 from the germline V gene are MNHEY and SMNVEV (reference sequence). Trimming took off 3 bases at V and 0 bases at J, with 9 bases between the two ends. This CDR3 reads CASSLWGGSGNTIYF. CDR3 DNA sequence: TGTGCCAGCAGTTTGTGGGGAGGCTCTGGAAACACCATATATTTT.

This chain connects TRBV3-1 (or the pseudogene TRBV3-2) to TRBJ1-6, with TRBD1 identical over 9 bases. The V gene end was trimmed by 5 bases and the J gene end by 10 bases; junction bases not matched to a gene: 12. This CDR3 is 16 amino acids long. CDR1 LGHDT and CDR2 YNNKEL come from the germline V gene (reference sequence). The CDR3 sequence is CASSSSPGQGRSPLHF. CDR3 sequence (DNA): TGTGCCAGCAGCTCATCCCCGGGACAGGGAAGATCACCCCTCCACTTT.

This chain links TRBV3-1 (or the pseudogene TRBV3-2) with TRBJ2-7; 8 bases fit TRBD2. CDR1 and CDR2 from the germline V gene are LGHDT and YNNKEL (reference sequence). CDR3 size: 16 residues. V shed 4 bases, J shed 6 bases, and the junction held 14 bases outside the gene matches. In DNA, the CDR3 is TGTGCCAGCAGCCGGGTTGGAGCGGGGGACGGGCGCGAGCAGTACTTC. It specifies CASSRVGAGDGREQYF.

The chain employs TRBV5-6 and TRBJ2-7, with 7 bases fitting TRBD1. The V segment lost 0 bases and the J segment 2 bases; nucleotides outside the gene matches: 5. The CDR3 is made up of 15 amino acids. Per germline, CDR1 SGHDT and CDR2 YYEEEE. This CDR3 reads CASSLAVTGTYEQYF. In DNA, the CDR3 is TGTGCCAGCAGCTTGGCCGTGACAGGGACCTACGAGCAGTACTTC.

V and J are TRBV19 and TRBJ2-3; 14 nucleotides line up with TRBD2. The V segment lost 3 bases and the J segment 2 bases; nucleotides outside the gene matches: 4. The CDR3 sequence is 17 residues long. Germline-derived CDR1 and CDR2 are LNHDA and SQIVND (reference sequence). CDR3 nucleotides: TGTGCCAGTAGTATTGGGACTAGCGGGGGTGCCACAGATACGCAGTATTTT. It codes for CASSIGTSGGATDTQYF. Looking up the rest from reference TRBV19 and TRBJ2-3 gives the full variable domain: DGGITQSPKYLFRKEGQNVTLSCEQNLNHDAMYWYRQDPGQGLRLIYYSQIVNDFQKGDIAEGYSVSREKKESFPLTVTSAQKNPTAFYLCASSIGTSGGATDTQYFGPGTRLTVL.

The rearrangement joins TRBV7-8 to TRBJ2-4; D unresolved. Germline CDR1 is SGHVS and CDR2 is FQNEAQ. V was clipped by 5 bases and J by 1 base, with 15 bases between them. This CDR3 has 16 residues. The CDR3 region has the DNA TGTGCCAGCAGCCCAGTCCCAGAAAAGGCCAAAAACATTCAGTACTTC. Its protein product is CASSPVPEKAKNIQYF.

The sample holds one count of this clone. In DNA form, the CDR3 reads TGTGCCAGCAGTTTGGAAAGGGGACAGCCCCAGCATTTT. It encodes CASSLERGQPQHF. V usage is TRBV12-3 or TRBV12-4 and J usage is TRBJ1-5; D possibly corresponds to TRBD1 (5 bases). The CDR3 consists of 13 residues. V lost 3 bases to trimming and J lost 7 bases, with 10 bases between them.

The chain couples TRBV2 to TRBJ1-5; D is perhaps TRBD1 (5 bases). This CDR3 comprises 12 residues. The germline V gene encodes CDR1 SNHLY and CDR2 FYNNEI. The V gene lost 9 bases and the J gene lost 7 bases, with 13 bases spanning the gap. The CDR3 coding sequence is TGTGCCAGTCACTCGGGGGAACAGCCCCAGCATTTT. It codes for CASHSGEQPQHF.

J is TRBJ1-2 and V is TRBV6-6; D is perhaps TRBD1 (6 bases). Trimming took off 6 bases at V and 7 bases at J, with 12 bases between the two ends. The CDR3 runs 12 residues. Germline assignment: CDR1 MNHNY and CDR2 SVGAGI (reference sequence). CDR3 nucleotide sequence: TGTGCCAGCAGAGTCGGGACAAGTGGCTACACCTTC. Translating gives CASRVGTSGYTF.

The V and J genes are TRBV4-2 and TRBJ2-2, with 15 positions matching TRBD2. V lost 5 bases and J lost 4; bases outside the gene matches: 8. This CDR3 region has 18 residues. CDR1 and CDR2 (germline): LGHNA, YNFKEQ. The CDR3, as DNA: TGTGCCAGCAGCAAAGGACTAGCGGGGGGGCCTGGCACCGGGGAGCTGTTTTTT. Its translation is CASSKGLAGGPGTGELFF.

The table lists this clone with a few counts. The rearrangement links TRBV10-2 to TRBJ2-5; 11 nucleotides align to TRBD2. Germline lookup yields CDR1 WSHSY and CDR2 SAAADI. Trimming removed 9 bases from V and 2 bases from J; junction bases left unmatched: 11. The CDR3 has 16 residues. The CDR3: CAREPRLAGTQETQYF. CDR3 bases: TGCGCCAGAGAGCCTCGACTAGCGGGAACACAAGAGACCCAGTACTTC.

The chain recombines TRBV12-5 with TRBJ2-3; no clear D gene. CDR3 length equals 13 residues. Germline loops: CDR1 LGHNT, CDR2 FRNRAP. Trimming cost V 5 bases and J 1 base, with 7 bases left between them. This CDR3 reads CASGPPGTDTQYF. The CDR3 DNA reads TGTGCTAGTGGTCCCCCTGGCACAGATACGCAGTATTTT.

This clone came up once. The rearrangement joins TRBV5-6 to TRBJ2-7; perhaps TRBD1 as D (6 bases). Trimming stripped 2 bases from V and 4 bases from J, with 16 bases between. The CDR3 is 15 amino acids. Per the germline V gene, CDR1 is SGHDT and CDR2 is YYEEEE. The CDR3 sequence is CASSFAGQQSYEQYF. The DNA for the CDR3 is TGTGCCAGCAGCTTCGCAGGACAGCAGTCATACGAGCAGTACTTC.

The rearrangement joins TRBV7-9 to TRBJ1-2; the D is unclear. V was cut by 1 base and J by 4 bases, with 7 bases left in between. From germline, CDR1 is SEHNR and CDR2 FQNEAQ (reference sequence). The CDR3 contains 13 residues. The DNA for the CDR3 is TGTGCCAGCAGCTTAGGGGCCCTCTATGGCTACACCTTC. Translating gives CASSLGALYGYTF.

The J gene is TRBJ1-6, the V gene TRBV2; D might be TRBD1 (5 bases). Germline V CDR1 and CDR2: SNHLY, FYNNEI. The length of the CDR3 is 14 residues. The V end lost 4 bases, the J end lost 7 bases, and 11 bases lay between the germline ends. In nucleotides, the CDR3 is TGTGCCAGCAGTGTGTCGACAGAGAATTCACCCCTCCACTTT. Its translation: CASSVSTENSPLHF.

The chain is built from TRBV5-6 and TRBJ1-6, with a tentative D call TRBD1 (5 bases). This CDR3 is built from 18 residues. Germline V gene lookup returns CDR1 SGHDT and CDR2 YYEEEE. V lost 2 bases to trimming and J lost 0 bases, with 15 bases between them. This CDR3 reads CASSFFGTLSSYNSPLHF. The CDR3 DNA reads as TGTGCCAGCAGCTTTTTTGGGACTCTGAGCTCCTATAATTCACCCCTCCACTTT.

This clone was observed a few times. V is TRBV6-5 and J is TRBJ1-5, with a possible D match to TRBD1 (6 bases). The germline V gene encodes CDR1 MNHEY and CDR2 SVGAGI. Between the trimmed V and J ends, which lost 2 bases and 9 bases, there was a span of 11 bases. The CDR3 is 13 residues long. The CDR3 coding sequence is TGTGCCAGCAGTTACGGACAGTCTATGCCCCAGCATTTT. Its translation is CASSYGQSMPQHF.

The rearrangement links TRBV18 to TRBJ1-3; D unclear. V gave up 2 bases and J gave up 0 bases, with 8 bases separating them. The CDR3 covers 15 residues. Germline CDR1 is KGHSH and CDR2 is LQKENI. This CDR3 reads CASSPLPVSGNTIYF. The DNA of the CDR3 is TGTGCCAGCTCACCATTGCCAGTCTCTGGAAACACCATATATTTT.

The V and J genes are TRBV3-1 (or the pseudogene TRBV3-2) and TRBJ1-4; D perhaps matches TRBD1 (6 bases). Trimming removed 3 bases from V and 5 bases from J, with 22 bases in between. There are 18 residues in the CDR3. CDR1 and CDR2 (germline): LGHDT, YNNKEL (reference sequence). CDR3 protein: CASSHGTGRGGKNEKLFF. For the CDR3, the DNA is TGTGCCAGCAGCCATGGTACAGGGAGGGGGGGTAAGAATGAAAAACTGTTTTTT.

The chain links TRBV5-1 to TRBJ1-2; a weak D match, TRBD1 (6 bases). This CDR3 spans 15 amino acids. CDR1 is SGHRS and CDR2 is YFSETQ in the germline V gene. V lost 0 bases to trimming and J lost 3 bases, with 12 bases between them. The CDR3 reads CASSLGRGAYYGYTF. CDR3 coding DNA: TGCGCCAGCAGCTTGGGCCGGGGGGCCTACTATGGCTACACCTTC. Based on the CDR3 plus reference TRBV5-1 and TRBJ1-2, the full variable domain is KAGVTQTPRYLIKTRGQQVTLSCSPISGHRSVSWYQQTPGQGLQFLFEYFSETQRNKGNFPGRFSGRQFSNSRSEMNVSTLELGDSALYLCASSLGRGAYYGYTFGSGTRLTVV.

V and J are TRBV30 and TRBJ1-5; D is possibly TRBD1 (5 bases). This CDR3 has 13 residues. V dropped 5 bases and J dropped 4 bases, with 12 bases sitting between them. Germline CDR1 reads GTSNPN; CDR2 reads SVGIG (reference sequence). The CDR3 spells CAWSTGFNQPQHF. CDR3 DNA sequence: TGTGCCTGGTCCACAGGATTTAATCAGCCCCAGCATTTT.

This clone was seen a single time. The CDR3 nucleotides are TGTGCCAGTAGTTTTACTTCAGGGGGAATCTCTGGGGCCAACGTCCTGACTTTC. Translated, it gives CASSFTSGGISGANVLTF. The gene calls are TRBV19 and TRBJ2-6; 7 bases align to TRBD1. V shed 5 bases and J 0 bases; nucleotides not matched to a gene: 10. The CDR3 is made up of 18 amino acids. CDR1 LNHDA and CDR2 SQIVND come from the germline V gene (reference sequence).

This chain joins TRBV4-1 and TRBJ2-3; 7 bases match TRBD1. Germline loops: CDR1 MGHRA, CDR2 YSYEKL. V was pared by 4 bases and J by 5 bases, with 15 bases of the junction left unmatched. This CDR3 contains 17 residues. The CDR3: CASSPLAGGSIGDTQYF. The CDR3 region has the DNA TGCGCCAGCAGCCCCCTTGCAGGGGGTTCTATAGGAGATACGCAGTATTTT.

This rearrangement joins TRBV19 to TRBJ2-7, with no clear D. CDR1 is LNHDA, CDR2 SQIVND, per germline (reference sequence). The V end was cut by 3 bases, the J end by 6 bases, with 18 bases between. CDR3 length equals 15 residues. The CDR3, as DNA: TGTGCCAGTAGTATTGGCAGTATGAGGCCTCTCGAGCAGTACTTC. This gives the protein CASSIGSMRPLEQYF.